This T cell receptor (beta chain) was documented in a study of monozygotic twins with inflammatory bowel disease. Each CDR3 protein gets one entry in TCRdb, which reprocessed the 5' RACE reads and gives no DNA. In total, the table holds about 380,000 distinct CDR3 sequences. The sequence came from a human donor with ulcerative colitis or Crohn's disease, or a healthy co-twin of an affected twin (not recorded which). Sequencing was performed on blood.

CDR3 sequence: CASSLGTFSGANVLTF. The chain combines TRBV5-8 with TRBJ2-6. The CDR3 runs 16 residues. Looked up from germline, CDR1 is SGHTS and CDR2 is YDEGEE.